Detailed here is one T cell receptor beta chain. The antigen is unknown. Other DNA sequences in the sample encode the same CDR3. This entry belongs to a study of T cell responses to AZD1222 COVID-19 vaccine. About the study: Second doses were pooled across both intervals (about 4 or about 12 weeks). Study observations and caveats: Spike-specific TCR breadth and depth went up after people got two AZD1222 doses. Spike-spanning, vaccine-associated CD4 TCRs were dominant at 160-218 and 743-854.

TCRdb's table, derived via immunoSEQ multiplex PCR, lists solely in-frame clones and lacks some. Here the sample spans 58,000 or so clones, about four fifths being singletons. The specimen comprised peripheral blood, sampled on day 0 of AZD1222 vaccination. The sequence came from an adult in good health.

CDR3 amino acids: CASSVEGFGQPQHF. For the CDR3, the DNA is TGTGCCAGCAGTGTTGAGGGATTTGGGCAGCCCCAGCATTTT. The chain joins TRBV2 to TRBJ1-5, with D uncertain. Germline V gene lookup returns CDR1 SNHLY and CDR2 FYNNEI. Deletions cut 4 bases from V and 7 bases from J, with 14 bases between. The CDR3 covers 14 residues. The full variable domain, completed using reference TRBV2 and TRBJ1-5, is EPEVTQTPSHQVTQMGQEVILRCVPISNHLYFYWYRQILGQKVEFLVSFYNNEISEKSEIFDDQFSVERPDGSNFTLKIRSTKLEDSAMYFCASSVEGFGQPQHFGDGTRLSIL.